This T cell receptor (beta chain) stems from a study of blood T cell repertoires in COVID-19. Germline V lookup: CDR1 KGHSH, CDR2 LQKENI. The CDR3 runs 16 residues. The ends were cut back, 3 bases at V and 1 base at J, with 15 bases in the middle. Methods used by the authors: Amplification of reference gene primers was used by the study to estimate nucleated cell counts. Sequenced by immunoSEQ multiplex PCR; TCRdb stores in-frame clones only, minus some. That table gives V, J and clone size, and the DNA gave D and trimming. The table lists some 200,000 clones, about nine tenths of them singletons. Sequences were obtained from PBMCs or T cells enriched from blood (not recorded which). This receptor was obtained from a young woman who had recovered from COVID-19. This sequence joins TRBV18 and TRBJ1-1, with D perhaps TRBD1 (5 bases). CDR3 sequence (DNA): TGTGCCAGCTCACCTCGAAAGGTGGACACGAACACTGAAGCTTTCTTT. Its translation: CASSPRKVDTNTEAFF.